This TCR beta chain came from a study of CD8 T cells in Susac syndrome. This clonotype was recorded only once. The J segment lost 1 base and the V segment lost 6 bases, leaving 8 bases of the junction unmatched. CDR1 and CDR2 (germline): SQVTM, ANQGSEA. The CDR3 contains 15 residues. Roughly 0.45 to 1 ug RNA was reverse transcribed with random hexamers. Across 54 Vbeta and 13 Jbeta, immunoSEQ multiplex PCR amplified TCR beta CDR3. TCRdb processed the immunoSEQ multiplex PCR reads anew with MiXCR; each CDR3 protein has one entry. This table holds about 66,000 distinct CDR3 sequences, over 85% found once.

Sequenced material: CD8+ T cells from PBMCs. The receptor was isolated from a human donor with multiple sclerosis. This chain joins TRBV29-1 and TRBJ2-1, with TRBD2 matching 8 bases. CDR3 DNA sequence: TGCAGCGTCAGTGGGCGGGAGGATTCCTACAATGAGCAGTTCTTC. It encodes CSVSGREDSYNEQFF.